A single sample gave rise to the 25 T cell receptor beta chains below, sequenced in a study of T cell changes during pregnancy in multiple sclerosis. This table comes from immunoSEQ multiplex PCR, and its TCRdb copy is limited to in-frame clones, with some not included. Seen here are 65,000 to 85,000 clones, 85% to 95% observed once, and the top ten hold about 0.31%. The sample consisted of CD4+ T cells from peripheral blood mononuclear cells, taken after pregnancy. Receptor source: a female donor with multiple sclerosis, enrolled in a pregnancy study.

This clone was recorded once. V and J are TRBV7-3 and TRBJ2-3; TRBD2 might be the D (6 bases). V shed 5 bases and J shed 1 base, with 16 bases lying between them. The CDR3 totals 16 residues. Per germline, CDR1 SGHTA and CDR2 FQGTGA. CDR3 amino acids: CASSPSGGFGTDTQYF. The CDR3 DNA reads as TGTGCCAGCAGCCCCAGTGGGGGGTTCGGCACAGATACGCAGTATTTT.

The chain carries TRBV7-8 and TRBJ1-2, with TRBD1 as a possible D gene (5 bases). Deletions cut 5 bases from V and 2 bases from J, with 15 bases between. The CDR3 totals 15 residues. The germline V gene has CDR1 SGHVS and CDR2 FQNEAQ. The CDR3 nucleotides read TGTGCCAGCAGCCCTCAGAGGCAGGGCAACTATGGCTACACCTTC. Its protein is CASSPQRQGNYGYTF.

This chain connects TRBV7-9 to TRBJ2-3, with a possible D match to TRBD2 (6 bases). The CDR3 is 15 amino acids. Trimming took off 5 bases at V and 4 bases at J, with 16 bases between the two ends. The germline V gene has CDR1 SEHNR and CDR2 FQNEAQ (reference sequence). The CDR3 DNA is TGTGCCAGCAGCCCCTGGACCGGGGAGGCAGATACGCAGTATTTT. Its protein is CASSPWTGEADTQYF.

V gene TRBV6-6 combines with J gene TRBJ2-3; D is possibly TRBD2 (6 bases). V dropped 4 bases and J dropped 6 bases, with 14 bases sitting between them. CDR1 and CDR2 (germline): MNHNY, SVGAGI (reference sequence). This CDR3 region has 14 residues. DNA for the CDR3: TGTGCCAGCAGTTTCCTACTAGCCGGGGATACGCAGTATTTT. It codes for CASSFLLAGDTQYF.

V is TRBV30 and J is TRBJ2-4, with D possibly matching TRBD1 (6 bases). Germline V CDR1 and CDR2: GTSNPN, SVGIG (reference sequence). Trimming took 3 bases from V and 4 from J, leaving 13 bases between them. This CDR3 contains 14 residues. This CDR3 is CAWSADRRKNIQYF. The CDR3 DNA sequence: TGTGCCTGGAGCGCAGACAGGAGGAAAAACATTCAGTACTTC. The variable domain in full, completed from reference TRBV30 and TRBJ2-4, reads SQTIHQWPATLVQPVGSPLSLECTVEGTSNPNLYWYRQAAGRGLQLLFYSVGIGQISSEVPQNLSASRPQDRQFILSSKKLLLSDSGFYLCAWSADRRKNIQYFGAGTRLSVL.

This chain connects TRBV21-1 to TRBJ2-1; no check of the table's D call, TRBD2, against the DNA was made. TRBV21-1 is tagged as a pseudogene. This CDR3 has 16 residues. The CDR3 here is CASRVSPEEPSNEQFF. CDR3 in DNA: TGTGCCAGCAGGGTCTCCCCGGAGGAGCCAAGCAATGAGCAGTTCTTC.

The CDR3 region is CASSESGGANEKLFF. The CDR3 DNA is TGTGCCAGCAGTGAGAGTGGAGGGGCTAATGAAAAACTGTTTTTT. This chain links TRBV6-1 with TRBJ1-4; D is perhaps TRBD1 (5 bases). This CDR3 comprises 15 residues. V lost 3 bases, J lost 3 bases, and 11 bases lay in between. The germline V gene encodes CDR1 MNHNS and CDR2 SASEGT.

The chain combines TRBV5-1 with TRBJ2-7, with 8 positions matching TRBD2. The junction had 7 bases not matched to a gene; V was cut back by 0 bases and J by 5 bases. The CDR3 totals 15 residues. Germline V gene sequence: CDR1 SGHRS, CDR2 YFSETQ. CDR3 sequence (DNA): TGCGCCAGCAGCTTGGAAGCGGGAGTATTACACGAGCAGTACTTC. It codes for CASSLEAGVLHEQYF. The full variable domain, rest sourced from reference TRBV5-1 and TRBJ2-7, is KAGVTQTPRYLIKTRGQQVTLSCSPISGHRSVSWYQQTPGQGLQFLFEYFSETQRNKGNFPGRFSGRQFSNSRSEMNVSTLELGDSALYLCASSLEAGVLHEQYFGPGTRLTVT.

The rearrangement uses TRBV5-4 and TRBJ2-1, with 11 bases matching TRBD2. V dropped 4 bases and J dropped 4; count of bases not matched to a gene: 7. The CDR3 totals 16 residues. The germline V gene encodes CDR1 SGHNT and CDR2 YYREEE (reference sequence). CDR3 residues: CASSLAGGRFYNEQFF. In DNA, the CDR3 is TGTGCCAGCAGCCTAGCGGGAGGCCGCTTTTACAATGAGCAGTTCTTC.

This clone was counted between two and nine times. The rearrangement uses TRBV2 and TRBJ1-1; D is possibly TRBD1 (6 bases). The CDR3 covers 15 residues. V gave up 6 bases and J gave up 4 bases, with 18 bases separating them. Germline V lookup: CDR1 SNHLY, CDR2 FYNNEI. The CDR3 loop is CASSLSSGGATEAFF. The CDR3, as DNA: TGTGCCAGCAGCCTTTCTTCCGGGGGGGCCACTGAAGCTTTCTTT.

This chain links TRBV10-3 with TRBJ2-7; 8 bases match TRBD1. Germline loops: CDR1 ENHRY, CDR2 SYGVKD. The length of the CDR3 is 12 residues. V shed 9 bases and J 7 bases; nucleotides not matched to a gene: 8. CDR3 protein: CAIWTGTGEQYF. For the CDR3, the DNA is TGTGCCATTTGGACAGGGACGGGGGAGCAGTACTTC.

This chain connects TRBV18 to TRBJ2-5; 11 positions match TRBD1. CDR1 is KGHSH and CDR2 is LQKENI in the germline V gene. Trimming removed 6 bases from V and 5 bases from J; junction bases left unmatched: 5. CDR3 size: 14 residues. CDR3 sequence reads: CASSQDRGQETQYF. The CDR3 DNA reads TGTGCCAGCTCGCAGGACAGGGGGCAGGAGACCCAGTACTTC.

J is TRBJ2-3 and V is TRBV19; possible D gene TRBD2, 6 bases. Trimming shortened V by 5 bases and J by 2 bases, and 8 bases separated the two germline ends. This CDR3 has 13 amino acids. Germline V gene sequence: CDR1 LNHDA, CDR2 SQIVND (reference sequence). The CDR3 nucleotides are TGTGCCAGTAGTTTAGCGGTCACAGATACGCAGTATTTT. Its translation is CASSLAVTDTQYF.

The chain recombines TRBV5-1 with TRBJ1-1; D gene ambiguous. Germline CDR1 reads SGHRS; CDR2 reads YFSETQ. The CDR3 is 16 amino acids. V was trimmed by 1 base and J by 1 base, leaving 14 bases between them. The CDR3 region has the DNA TGCGCCAGCAGCTTGAGGGCAGGAGGAGGGAACACTGAAGCTTTCTTT. Amino acids: CASSLRAGGGNTEAFF.

This sequence joins TRBV10-3 and TRBJ1-1, with D perhaps matching TRBD1 (6 bases). There are 13 residues in the CDR3. The V end was cut by 8 bases, the J end by 7 bases, with 17 bases between. The germline gives CDR1 ENHRY, CDR2 SYGVKD. The CDR3 region is CAISEGEGFEAFF. The CDR3 DNA reads TGTGCCATCTCCGAGGGGGAAGGGTTTGAAGCTTTCTTT.

This chain uses TRBV19 with TRBJ2-7; the match to TRBD1 covers 9 bases. The V gene end was trimmed by 5 bases and the J gene end by 4 bases; junction bases not matched to a gene: 9. Germline CDR1 is LNHDA and CDR2 is SQIVND (reference sequence). CDR3 length equals 15 residues. This CDR3 reads CASSAQGQGGYEQYF. The CDR3 DNA reads TGTGCCAGTAGTGCCCAGGGACAGGGTGGGTACGAGCAGTACTTC.

This clone was seen only once. The chain recombines TRBV29-1 with TRBJ1-2; tentatively, D is TRBD1 (6 bases). V gave up 5 bases and J gave up 4 bases, with 11 bases separating them. CDR1 is SQVTM and CDR2 is ANQGSEA in the germline V gene. This CDR3 has 12 amino acids. The CDR3 loop is CSVRGRGYGYTF. The CDR3 bases are TGCAGCGTTAGGGGCAGGGGCTATGGCTACACCTTC. The complete variable domain, with remaining parts taken from reference TRBV29-1 and TRBJ1-2, reads SAVISQKPSRDICQRGTSLTIQCQVDSQVTMMFWYRQQPGQSLTLIATANQGSEATYESGFVIDKFPISRPNLTFSTLTVSNMSPEDSSIYLCSVRGRGYGYTFGSGTRLTVV.

The gene calls are TRBV6-5 and TRBJ2-7; 7 bases align to TRBD2. Germline V gene lookup returns CDR1 MNHEY and CDR2 SVGAGI. V was pared by 7 bases and J by 1 base, with 10 bases of the junction left unmatched. The CDR3 contains 15 residues. Written as DNA, the CDR3 is TGTGCCAGCATCGGGCTAGCGGATAATTCCTACGAGCAGTACTTC. Translated, it gives CASIGLADNSYEQYF.

V usage is TRBV10-3 and J usage is TRBJ2-1; D perhaps matches TRBD2 (5 bases). V lost 4 bases, J lost 0 bases, and 16 bases lay in between. CDR1 and CDR2 from the germline V gene are ENHRY and SYGVKD. The CDR3 has 17 amino acids. Here the CDR3 DNA reads TGTGCCATCAGTGCACCGAATCGAGGGAGCTCCTACAATGAGCAGTTCTTC. It specifies CAISAPNRGSSYNEQFF.

The V and J genes are TRBV6-5 and TRBJ2-7, with D hard to call. The germline gives CDR1 MNHEY, CDR2 SVGAGI. V was trimmed by 2 bases and J by 2 bases, leaving 13 bases between them. The CDR3 is 15 residues long. Written as DNA, the CDR3 is TGTGCCAGCAGTTACACGAGGATTACCACCTACGAGCAGTACTTC. Its translation: CASSYTRITTYEQYF.

The chain recombines TRBV4-2 with TRBJ1-2, with D hard to call. Trimming left V 6 bases short and J 3 bases short, with 20 bases between. Germline values: CDR1 LGHNA, CDR2 YNFKEQ. The CDR3 loop spans 16 amino acids. CDR3 in DNA: TGTGCCAGCAGTAACCAAGGAGGGCGTCAAGACTATGGCTACACCTTC. It specifies CASSNQGGRQDYGYTF.

The chain recombines TRBV7-9 with TRBJ2-3; 11 nucleotides align to TRBD2. The germline gives CDR1 SEHNR, CDR2 FQNEAQ (reference sequence). V lost 2 bases, J lost 4 bases, and 14 bases stayed unmatched. The CDR3 spans 19 residues. The chain's CDR3 is CASSLPLAGGMRNADTQYF. The DNA for the CDR3 is TGTGCCAGCAGCTTACCCCTAGCGGGAGGTATGAGGAACGCAGATACGCAGTATTTT.

The chain recombines TRBV5-8 with TRBJ1-4; D is perhaps TRBD1 (5 bases). V was shortened by 0 bases and J by 3 bases, with 9 bases between the two germline ends. The CDR3 runs 15 residues. Germline V gene lookup returns CDR1 SGHTS and CDR2 YDEGEE. The CDR3 region is CASSLVGGPNEKLFF. Here the CDR3 DNA reads TGTGCCAGCAGCTTGGTCGGGGGACCTAATGAAAAACTGTTTTTT.

The CDR3 spells CASSLVLTSGSVADTQYF. The DNA for the CDR3 is TGTGCCAGCAGCTTAGTATTGACTAGCGGGAGTGTGGCAGATACGCAGTATTTT. The chain links TRBV7-9 to TRBJ2-3, with 12 bases matching TRBD2. V was clipped by 1 base and J by 4 bases; unmatched bases: 9. Germline V lookup: CDR1 SEHNR, CDR2 FQNEAQ (reference sequence). The CDR3 runs 18 residues. Full variable domain (missing parts from reference TRBV7-9 and TRBJ2-3): DTGVSQNPRHKITKRGQNVTFRCDPISEHNRLYWYRQTLGQGPEFLTYFQNEAQLEKSRLLSDRFSAERPKGSFSTLEIQRTEQGDSAMYLCASSLVLTSGSVADTQYFGPGTRLTVL.

The rearrangement uses TRBV4-2 and TRBJ1-1, with D tentatively TRBD1 (6 bases). The germline gives CDR1 LGHNA, CDR2 YNFKEQ. The V gene lost 1 base and the J gene lost 3 bases, with 15 bases spanning the gap. The CDR3 contains 16 residues. The CDR3 nucleotides read TGTGCCAGCAGCCAAGGGACTGTGGACAGACACACTGAAGCTTTCTTT. This sequence encodes CASSQGTVDRHTEAFF.